The sequence of this TCR beta chain was determined in a study of cytomegalovirus exposure and HLA in healthy donors (dated by TCRdb to about 2017). Looking at the study overall: An earlier analysis of approximately 640 of the donors reported roughly 300 Gb of sequence data and about 100 million unique TCR beta sequences from 150 million to 200 million T cells. An early release that covered about 600 HLA-typed donors contained 250 to 350 gigabases of sequencing data and some 87 million unique TCR sequences. Of the 398 genotyped donors, approximately 83% fell in the genetic ancestry cluster associated with self-reported Caucasian donors. The study aimed to test whether cataloging public T cell receptors could reveal signatures of past pathogen exposure. The study used immunosequencing to profile the T cell repertoires of 670 or so subjects and linked those repertoires to cytomegalovirus serostatus. In addition to the first cohort of around 670 subjects, a separate validation cohort of approximately 120 different subjects was used. To predict cytomegalovirus infection status, the study combined high-throughput TCR immunosequencing, statistical association of individual TCRs with disease status, and machine learning. To study patterns of TCR occurrence, a later analysis re-analyzed previously published TCR beta repertoires from 500 to 850 donors and added high-resolution HLA genotyping. Rather than using new phenotypic data, the later analysis identified candidate immune exposures from TCR beta sequences and from how often those sequences occurred across donors. An earlier analysis of approximately 580 of the donors used high-throughput TCR beta sequencing to judge whether each TCR beta V gene segment behaved as functional or pseudogenic. Alongside the repertoire data, information on donor age, sex, ethnicity and CMV serostatus was compiled. A later genetic analysis used genome-wide SNP genotypes for about 60% of the roughly 700 donors, treating that subset as a discovery cohort. Every discovery cohort repertoire had been produced on one sequencing platform. HLA typing included class I and class II loci at four-digit resolution. Typing coverage differed by locus: A, B, C, DRB1 and DQB1 were typed in about 629-640 donors, DQA1 in 522, DPA1 in around 610, and DPB1 in 400 to 480. Roughly five DR-DQ haplotypes were handled as single units for association and clustering because linkage in the cohort was strong. On average, roughly 250,000 unique TCR beta nucleotide sequences were sequenced per donor among 398 genotyped donors of the cohort, with roughly a sixth of those sequences being non-productive. Summary of the overall study and its limitations: According to a later analysis, TCR association rates differed among HLA loci, with DRB1 alleles showing the most associated TCRs and HLA-C alleles showing the fewest. Because HLA typing was missing for some donors at each locus, association tests included only the typed subset. A further reported finding was that TCR beta sequences accurately predicted the HLA-A and HLA-B alleles for most subjects in the first cohort. Roughly uniform sequencing depth across donors was assumed in presence/absence analyses, although this assumption may not hold. A few of the identified cytomegalovirus-associated TCR beta chains were confirmed in vitro to be specific for cytomegalovirus antigens. Most CMV-associated TCR beta chains appeared to be HLA-restricted in a later analysis, and the HLA associations seemed to be driven largely by CMV exposure. A cluster of highly shared sequence variants was judged likely to be a technical artifact of the sequencing pipeline. V-gene and J-gene trimming of TCR beta chains was associated with a missense DCLRE1C variant in a later genetic analysis, and the association was replicated in an independent cohort. For the cohort, immune exposure information was limited to CMV serostatus. Some IMGT-functional V segments, including TRBV6-2 and TRBV6-3, could not be distinguished by the 87-base-pair reads and were therefore excluded. In both the original and validation cohorts, the classifier was reported to diagnose cytomegalovirus status with high specificity and sensitivity. At a false discovery rate of 0.05, a later analysis linked around 17,000 TCR beta sequences to specific HLA alleles. Compared with equally common non-associated chains, HLA-associated TCR beta chains in a later analysis were more clonally expanded and had lower generation probabilities. Correlated functional status among segregating V segments might be attributable to linkage disequilibrium, but an unknown experimental factor could not be ruled out. Over 15 rarely observed V segments, including chromosome 9 orphons, were excluded from the earlier analysis of several hundred of the donors because counts were too low. Strong co-occurrence of HLA alleles, especially DR and DQ, made assigning TCR associations to individual alleles difficult. While some public TCRs were present in many individuals, most TCR sequences turned up only very rarely across donors. In this cohort, only TCR beta chains were sequenced, and detectable features were limited by the absence of alpha or paired-chain data. In an earlier analysis of fewer than 700 of the donors, most TCR beta V segments appeared in productive rearrangements about 87% or about 30% of the time, broadly matching IMGT annotations. Compared with the roughly 720-donor mean, donors in an Asian-associated ancestry cluster had fewer N-insertions in productive TCRs, according to a later genetic analysis. Several of the top co-occurrence clusters appeared to be linked to parvovirus B19, influenza, CMV and Epstein-Barr virus, according to a later analysis. In the study, 150 to 200 TCR beta chains were listed as associated with cytomegalovirus. It was suggested by the authors that the approach could potentially be generalized to other disease states and immunological phenotypes.

The sample holds a few counts of this clone. It has no known antigen specificity. The input lacks base qualities; no much larger clone sits a single base away. CDR1 and CDR2, looked up from the germline V gene, are SGHTA and FQGNSA. Trimming removed 3 bases from V and 9 bases from J, leaving 12 bases between the germline ends. Measured from the cysteine to the phenylalanine, the CDR3 is 13 residues long. Of the read, only the CDR3 DNA is kept; its 39 bases are in frame from base 1. To prepare the library, the immunoSEQ multiplex PCR assay was applied. A mixture of 60 forward primers for TCR Vbeta segments and 13 reverse primers for TCR Jbeta segments was used in the multiplex PCR. Amplification of the CDR3 region of rearranged TCR beta genes was performed with a multiplex PCR assay on genomic DNA. The Illumina HiSeq System was used to sequence the amplified TCR beta libraries as 87-base-pair reads. Per the source publication's procedure: In a later analysis, tens of millions of unique TCR beta chains were counted across the 500 to 700 repertoires, and roughly 11 million of these chains were shared by at least two donors. To remove PCR and sequencing errors, raw reads were error-corrected and collapsed into unique sequences using a nearest-neighbor algorithm that merged closely related sequences. Alignment of CDR3 sequences to IMGT reference sequences was used to assign V, D and J gene segments. For a sequence to be retained, a match of at least six nucleotides was required to both a V gene segment and a J gene segment. A rearrangement counted as productive if the CDR3 had no stop codons and remained in frame with V and J, and every other rearrangement counted as non-productive. Following IMGT convention, CDR3 was defined as the stretch from the second conserved V-encoded cysteine to the conserved J-encoded phenylalanine. Sequences without an unambiguous match to a single V gene segment were excluded from the earlier analysis of about 600 of the donors. An earlier analysis of fewer than 750 of the donors classified V segments as functional when productive rearrangements were above 56.7% and as segregating when the standard deviation between donors was above 5%. A statistical classification framework was built for diagnosing cytomegalovirus status from the catalog of TCR beta chain sequences. A later analysis assigned V and J genes by comparing TCR nucleotide sequences with IMGT/GENE-DB human TR gene sequences. In a later analysis, CDR3 sequences and most-parsimonious VDJ recombination scenarios were assigned using the TCRdist pipeline. In a later analysis, each TCR beta chain was defined by its CDR3 amino acid sequence together with its V-gene family, and reads without a unique V-gene family were excluded. In a later analysis, some 600 highly shared, low-generation-probability nucleotide sequences were removed to address suspected cross-contamination and a sequencing artifact. A later analysis calculated a clonal expansion index for each public chain from normalized within-repertoire ranks of inferred template counts. In a later analysis, generation probabilities were computed with a VDJ recombination model fitted to out-of-frame rearrangements, and the resulting probabilities were checked against IGoR. In a later analysis, TCR-TCR, TCR-HLA and TCR-CMV co-occurrence was scored with hypergeometric tests, and a repertoire-size bias correction was applied to TCR pairs. A later analysis estimated false discovery rates by permuting HLA or CMV assignments 20 times. In a later analysis, co-occurring TCRs were grouped with DBSCAN, and TCRdist sequence similarity was added when clustering was performed within HLA-allele-positive subsets. For co-occurrence clustering, repertoires with fewer than 30,000 or more than 120,000 public chains were excluded, along with roughly 5 repertoires with anomalous nucleotide sharing. Drawn from immuneACCESS, this table holds only the in-frame rearrangements with V and J called that TCRdb kept. Clones are partly lost; checked studies trace under half to an unresolved V gene and leave the rest unexplained. That table supplies the V and J calls and clone size; D and trimming were determined from the DNA. Within this sample are about 100,000 clones, with more than 60% of them counted one time only. The top ten clonotypes cover more than 4.5% of the sample.

The cohort was made up of around 720 healthy bone marrow donors. At the time of sampling, all cohort members were nominally healthy, though unrecorded immune exposures were likely present. The donor tested CMV seropositive, placing the donor among the 289 seropositive members of the cohort. Every donor gave a peripheral blood sample, and the peripheral blood mononuclear cells from that sample were used for TCR beta sequencing. Genomic DNA extraction from the blood cell samples was performed with the Qiagen DNeasy Blood Extraction Kit. Recombination linked TRBV7-2 to TRBJ1-5, with no confident D gene call. Sequenced sample: PBMCs. This clonotype was obtained from a woman aged 18-35 years in good health and CMV-seropositive. The base sequence is TGTGCCAGCAGCTTTGAGGGCCTGCGGCCCCAGCATTTT. Its protein is CASSFEGLRPQHF.